The 17 T cell receptor beta chains below come from one sample, sequenced in a study of early T cells in non-severe SARS-CoV-2 infection. TCRdb independently ran MiXCR on the 5' RACE reads; one entry per CDR3 protein. There are some 71,000 distinct CDR3 sequences in the sample; 10% to 15% occur only once, and around 6.7% lies in the top ten. Sequencing was done on a sample of whole blood. These receptors were obtained from an adult who was a healthcare worker with PCR-confirmed SARS-CoV-2 infection or an uninfected control (not recorded which).

The chain uses TRBV20-1 and TRBJ2-7; unclear D gene. Germline V CDR1 and CDR2: DFQATT, SNEGSKA (reference sequence). V lost 3 bases and J 4 bases, leaving 7 bases between the germline ends. This CDR3 is built from 11 residues. CDR3 nucleotide sequence: TGCAGTGCTAGGGTCAATTACGAGCAGTACTTC. Amino acids: CSARVNYEQYF.

This clonotype showed up many times. The chain joins TRBV20-1 to TRBJ2-3; 7 bases agree with TRBD2. Germline V gene lookup returns CDR1 DFQATT and CDR2 SNEGSKA (reference sequence). V lost 3 bases, J lost 3 bases, and 15 bases stayed unmatched. This CDR3 spans 17 amino acids. The CDR3: CSASLFAGASTTDTQYF. In DNA, the CDR3 is TGCAGTGCTAGTTTGTTCGCGGGAGCTAGCACGACAGATACGCAGTATTTT.

This clonotype was counted many times. The J gene is TRBJ2-6, the V gene TRBV19; D is unclear. Germline CDR1 and CDR2: LNHDA and SQIVND (reference sequence). The CDR3 is 13 residues long. The ends were cut back, 7 bases at V and 1 base at J, with 5 bases in the middle. CDR3 sequence reads: CASKVSGANVLTF. Here the CDR3 DNA reads TGTGCCAGTAAGGTTTCTGGGGCCAACGTCCTGACTTTC.

This clonotype was seen ten or more times. CDR3 sequence: CSVGTWDSYEQYF. In DNA, the CDR3 is TGCAGCGTGGGGACCTGGGATTCCTACGAGCAGTACTTC. V and J are TRBV29-1 and TRBJ2-7; either TRBD1 or TRBD2 may supply D (5 bases each). The V and J ends lost 6 bases and 1 base respectively, with 13 bases between them. The CDR3 sequence is 13 residues long. Germline V gene data show CDR1 as SQVTM and CDR2 as ANQGSEA.

This clonotype was counted many times. The gene calls are TRBV5-6 and TRBJ2-1; TRBD1 might be the D (6 bases). Trimming cost V 4 bases and J 1 base, with 12 bases left between them. Germline CDR1 is SGHDT and CDR2 is YYEEEE. This CDR3 spans 15 amino acids. The CDR3 DNA sequence: TGTGCCAGCAGCCGCCGGGGACAATCCTACAATGAGCAGTTCTTC. It encodes CASSRRGQSYNEQFF.

This clonotype was seen ten or more times. V usage is TRBV20-1 and J usage is TRBJ2-1; 9 nucleotides match TRBD2. CDR3 length: 15 residues. Germline-derived CDR1 and CDR2 are DFQATT and SNEGSKA (reference sequence). This CDR3 reads CSPYPASGVYNEQFF. DNA for the CDR3: TGCAGCCCGTACCCAGCTAGCGGGGTCTACAATGAGCAGTTCTTC.

This clonotype occurred a few times. V gene TRBV21-1 combines with J gene TRBJ2-7; the D call TRBD2 from the table was never checked on the DNA. TRBV21-1 is termed a pseudogene. The length of the CDR3 is 17 residues. The CDR3 is CASSKALWRGTRYEQYF. In DNA, the CDR3 is TGTGCCAGCAGCAAAGCGCTTTGGAGGGGGACTAGGTACGAGCAGTACTTC.

V is TRBV29-1 and J is TRBJ1-5; D not resolved. The CDR3 has 13 residues. V was shortened by 3 bases and J by 4 bases, with 10 bases between the two germline ends. CDR1 SQVTM and CDR2 ANQGSEA come from the germline V gene. CDR3 sequence: CSVEDGVNQPQHF. Here the CDR3 DNA reads TGCAGCGTTGAGGACGGCGTTAATCAGCCCCAGCATTTT.

This clonotype was detected only a few times. The chain uses TRBV5-4 and TRBJ1-1; 12 nucleotides line up with TRBD1. Per germline, CDR1 SGHNT and CDR2 YYREEE (reference sequence). V lost 5 bases, J lost 4 bases, and 9 bases stayed unmatched. This CDR3 contains 16 residues. In DNA form, the CDR3 reads TGTGCCAGCAGACCCGGGACAGGGGGCTTAATCACTGAAGCTTTCTTT. It is translated as CASRPGTGGLITEAFF. The variable domain in full, completed from reference TRBV5-4 and TRBJ1-1, reads ETGVTQSPTHLIKTRGQQVTLRCSSQSGHNTVSWYQQALGQGPQFIFQYYREEENGRGNFPPRFSGLQFPNYSSELNVNALELDDSALYLCASRPGTGGLITEAFFGQGTRLTVV.

This clonotype was recorded a few times. The chain combines TRBV3-1 with TRBJ1-1, with unresolved D. This CDR3 is 14 amino acids long. Germline V gene lookup returns CDR1 LGHDT and CDR2 YNNKEL (reference sequence). Trimming removed 1 base at V and 1 base at J, with 7 bases between. The CDR3 sequence is CASSQAVKNTEAFF. The CDR3 nucleotides are TGTGCCAGCAGCCAAGCGGTGAAGAACACTGAAGCTTTCTTT.

The rearrangement links TRBV20-1 to TRBJ1-5; D possibly corresponds to TRBD1 (6 bases). The V and J ends lost 6 bases and 7 bases respectively, with 16 bases between them. The CDR3 loop spans 13 amino acids. In germline, CDR1 is DFQATT, CDR2 SNEGSKA (reference sequence). This CDR3 reads CSARRGTDQPQHF. In DNA form, the CDR3 reads TGCAGTGCCCGCAGGGGCACGGACCAGCCCCAGCATTTT.

In this sample, this clonotype turned up many times. V gene TRBV12-5 combines with J gene TRBJ1-1; D gene unclear. The CDR3 spans 11 residues. CDR1 LGHNT and CDR2 FRNRAP come from the germline V gene. The V end was cut by 5 bases, the J end by 11 bases, with 12 bases between. CDR3 in DNA: TGTGCTAGTGGTCCCCTTGGAACGGCTTTCTTT. Translation: CASGPLGTAFF.

This sequence joins TRBV7-2 and TRBJ2-3, with 7 bases that match TRBD1. This CDR3 region has 13 residues. CDR1 SGHTA and CDR2 FQGNSA come from the germline V gene. V shed 6 bases and J 3 bases; nucleotides not matched to a gene: 3. CDR3: CASRLQGTDTQYF. The CDR3 DNA reads as TGTGCCAGCAGGTTACAGGGGACAGATACGCAGTATTTT.

This clonotype was seen a few times. The rearrangement links TRBV12-2 to TRBJ2-7; the D call TRBD1 from the table was never checked on the DNA. TRBV12-2 is classified as a pseudogene. This CDR3 region has 15 residues. Written as DNA, the CDR3 is TGTGCAAGTCGCTTACGTCGACTGTCACTCTACGAGCAGTACTTC. Protein sequence: CASRLRRLSLYEQYF.

This clonotype was counted ten times or more. V usage is TRBV20-1 and J usage is TRBJ2-5; tentative D call: TRBD2 (5 bases). Germline V gene sequence: CDR1 DFQATT, CDR2 SNEGSKA (reference sequence). The CDR3 has 13 amino acids. The V end lost 6 bases, the J end lost 5 bases, and 16 bases lay between the germline ends. The CDR3 coding sequence is TGCAGTGCAGTACTAGTTTTAGGCGAGACCCAGTACTTC. This translates into CSAVLVLGETQYF.

This clonotype has more than one count but fewer than ten. J is TRBJ2-2 and V is TRBV30, with a possible D match to TRBD1 (6 bases). CDR3 length: 14 residues. Trimming removed 4 bases from V and 7 bases from J, with 16 bases in between. Germline V gene sequence: CDR1 GTSNPN, CDR2 SVGIG (reference sequence). CDR3 sequence (DNA): TGTGCCTGGACCAGCCTGGGGGCGGACGGGGAGCTGTTTTTT. Its translation is CAWTSLGADGELFF.

This chain links TRBV29-1 with TRBJ2-5; the D is unclear. The CDR3 loop spans 11 amino acids. Germline lookup yields CDR1 SQVTM and CDR2 ANQGSEA. The V and J ends lost 6 bases and 5 bases respectively, with 10 bases between them. The CDR3 DNA reads TGCAGCGTGCCCCCGGCTGAGACCCAGTACTTC. This codes for CSVPPAETQYF.